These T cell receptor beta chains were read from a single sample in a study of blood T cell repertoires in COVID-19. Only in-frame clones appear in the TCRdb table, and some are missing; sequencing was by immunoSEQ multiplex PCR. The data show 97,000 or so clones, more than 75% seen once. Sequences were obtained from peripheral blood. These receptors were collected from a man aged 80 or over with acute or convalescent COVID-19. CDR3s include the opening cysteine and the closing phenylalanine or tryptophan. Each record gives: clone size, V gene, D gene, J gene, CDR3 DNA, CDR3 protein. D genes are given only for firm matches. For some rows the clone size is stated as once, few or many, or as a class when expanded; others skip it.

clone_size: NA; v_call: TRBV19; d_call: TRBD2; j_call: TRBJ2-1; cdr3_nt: TGTGCTAGCGGGAGTCCCTGGCATGAGCAGTTCTTC; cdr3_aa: CASGSPWHEQFF
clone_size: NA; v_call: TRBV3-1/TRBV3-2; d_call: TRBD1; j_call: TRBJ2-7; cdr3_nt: TGTGCCAGCAGCCAACCCTGGGACAGGGGGTACGAGCAGTACTTC; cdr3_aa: CASSQPWDRGYEQYF
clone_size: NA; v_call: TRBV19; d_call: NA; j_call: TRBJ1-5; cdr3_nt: TGTGCCAGTAGTATTAATCGAGGCAATCAGCCCCAGCATTTT; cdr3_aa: CASSINRGNQPQHF
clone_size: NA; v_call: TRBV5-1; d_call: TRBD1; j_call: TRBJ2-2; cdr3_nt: TGCGCCAGCAGCTTGGACAGGGGGGACACCGGGGAGCTGTTTTTT; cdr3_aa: CASSLDRGDTGELFF
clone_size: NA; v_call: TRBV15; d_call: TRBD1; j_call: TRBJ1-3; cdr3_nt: TGTGCCACCGCCTTGGGACAGGGGGCTTACACCATATATTTT; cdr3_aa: CATALGQGAYTIYF
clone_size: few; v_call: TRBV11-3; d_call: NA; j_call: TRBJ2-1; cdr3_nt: TGTGCCAGCGGCCAGGAGGGCAATGAGCAGTTCTTC; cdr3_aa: CASGQEGNEQFF
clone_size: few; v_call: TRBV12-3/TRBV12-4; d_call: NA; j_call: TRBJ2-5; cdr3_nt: TGTGCCAGCACGTCAGGGGTCGGAGAGACCCAGTACTTC; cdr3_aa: CASTSGVGETQYF
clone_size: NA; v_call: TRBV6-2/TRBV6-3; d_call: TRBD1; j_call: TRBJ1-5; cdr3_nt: TGTGCCAGCAGCAATACAGGGGTTGGCAATCAGCCCCAGCATTTT; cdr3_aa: CASSNTGVGNQPQHF
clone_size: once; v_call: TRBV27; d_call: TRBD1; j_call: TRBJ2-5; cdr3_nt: TGTGCCAGCAGTTTAACCCGGACAGGGAGAGAGACCCAGTACTTC; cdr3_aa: CASSLTRTGRETQYF
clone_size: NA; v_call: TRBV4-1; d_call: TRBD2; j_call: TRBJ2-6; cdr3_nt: TGCGCCAGCAGCCAAGAGGGACTAGCGGGAGTTGGGGCCAACGTCCTGACTTTC; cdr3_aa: CASSQEGLAGVGANVLTF
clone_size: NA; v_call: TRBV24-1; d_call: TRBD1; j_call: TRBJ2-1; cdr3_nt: TGTGCCACCAGTGGACAGGGGGCAAGGGATGAGCAGTTCTTC; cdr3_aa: CATSGQGARDEQFF
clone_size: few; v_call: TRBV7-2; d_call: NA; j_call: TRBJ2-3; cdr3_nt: TGTGCCAGCAGTTCCCCCACTATAGGTACGCAGTATTTT; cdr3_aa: CASSSPTIGTQYF
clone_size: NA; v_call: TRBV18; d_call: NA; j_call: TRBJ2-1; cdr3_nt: TGTGCCAGCTCACAACAGGGTAATATGGGCAATGAGCAGTTCTTC; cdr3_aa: CASSQQGNMGNEQFF
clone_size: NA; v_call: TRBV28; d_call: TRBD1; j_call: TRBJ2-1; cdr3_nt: TGTGCCAGCAGTTTAACCGGGACAGGCTACAATGAGCAGTTCTTC; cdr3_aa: CASSLTGTGYNEQFF